The T cell receptor (beta chain) under discussion was sequenced for a study of radiotherapy plus CTLA-4 blockade in lung cancer. Whole-study findings and limits: Interferon-beta, together with early blood T cell clone dynamics, reportedly best predicted response. Once radiotherapy plus ipilimumab had been given, TCR clones derived from tumor expanded in blood.

TCRdb's copy holds only in-frame clones and misses some; the assay was immunoSEQ multiplex PCR. In the table there are tens of thousands of clones, around 79% of which are singletons. Points on this clone: Its antigen remains unidentified.

Looked up from germline, CDR1 is SGHRS and CDR2 is YFSETQ. The CDR3 has 15 residues. Trimming took 3 bases from V and 5 from J; bases not matched to a gene: 5. The sample here was peripheral blood, taken from a patient treated with radiotherapy plus ipilimumab. This chain joins TRBV5-1 and TRBJ2-5, with 12 bases that match TRBD2. This TCR was sampled from a human donor with non-small cell lung cancer who had a complete response to radiotherapy plus ipilimumab. For the CDR3, the DNA is TGCGCCAGCAGCTCGACTAGCGGGAGAGGTGAGACCCAGTACTTC. Amino acids: CASSSTSGRGETQYF.